A selection of T cell receptor beta chains follows, all from one sample in a study of PD-1 blockade in mismatch repair-deficient tumors. Some clones are missing from TCRdb's copy, which holds only in-frame ones; the method was immunoSEQ multiplex PCR. In the table there are approximately 63,000 clones, approximately 90% of which are singletons. Sequenced material: peripheral blood, taken 52 weeks after starting pembrolizumab. The receptors originated from an adult with mismatch repair-deficient cancer. The CDR3 runs from the conserved cysteine through the conserved F or W. The D gene is left open where the match is weak. Expanded clones get a size class; other rows say once, few or many, or leave the size out.

>TRBV5-4|TRBD1|-|TRBJ2-7
TGTGCCAGCAGCAAATGGGACAGGGGTTCCTACGAGCAGTACTTC
CASSKWDRGSYEQYF
>TRBV13|TRBD2|once|TRBJ2-1
TGTGCCAGCAGCTTGCCCTGGACTAGCGGGACGAGATACAATGAGCAGTTCTTC
CASSLPWTSGTRYNEQFF
>TRBV15|-|-|TRBJ1-4
TGTGCCACCAGCAGAGGTTCCCTAAGTGAAAAACTGTTTTTT
CATSRGSLSEKLFF
>TRBV30|-|-|TRBJ2-3
TGTGCCTGGAGTGTACTTGCGGGATCACTCCTGAGGAAGGATACGCAGTATTTT
CAWSVLAGSLLRKDTQYF
>TRBV28|-|-|TRBJ2-1
TGTGCCAGCAGTTTCGTACAGGGCTACAATGAGCAGTTCTTC
CASSFVQGYNEQFF
>TRBV7-9|-|-|TRBJ2-7
TGTGCCAGCAGCGCAAGCATGCAGGAGCAGTACTTC
CASSASMQEQYF
>TRBV28|TRBD2|-|TRBJ2-2
TGTGCCAGCAGTTTTGGGTTCAGGAGCGGGAGTTGCGCCGGGGAGCTGTTTTTT
CASSFGFRSGSCAGELFF
>TRBV6-5|TRBD1|-|TRBJ2-7
TGTGCCAGCAGTTGGGACAGCGCGACGCTCTACGAGCAGTACTTC
CASSWDSATLYEQYF
>TRBV5-1|TRBD2|-|TRBJ2-7
TGCGCCAGCAGCTTGGGGGCTAGCGGGACCTCCTACGAGCAGTACTTC
CASSLGASGTSYEQYF
>TRBV5-8|-|-|TRBJ2-5
TGTGCCAGCAGCCATGCGGGCAGGGAACAAGAGACCCAGTACTTC
CASSHAGREQETQYF
>TRBV4-3|-|once|TRBJ2-3
TGCGCCAGCAGCCAAGATTGGGGTGGAGGGAGGAAAGATACGCAGTATTTT
CASSQDWGGGRKDTQYF
>TRBV7-6|-|-|TRBJ1-1
TGTGCCAGCAGCCACGGTTACAGGGCGGAAACTGAAGCTTTCTTT
CASSHGYRAETEAFF
>TRBV6-5|-|-|TRBJ2-7
TGTGCCAGCAGTTACACAGGAACCTACGAGCAGTACTTC
CASSYTGTYEQYF
>TRBV5-1|TRBD2|-|TRBJ2-7
TGCGCCAGCAGCAACGCGGGAGAAGGTTACGAGCAGTACTTC
CASSNAGEGYEQYF
>TRBV29-1|-|-|TRBJ2-2
TGCAGCGTTGAAGATTACCCAGGGACCAACACCGGGGAGCTGTTTTTT
CSVEDYPGTNTGELFF
>TRBV29-1|-|-|TRBJ2-5
TGCAGCGTTGATAGTTTCCAGGAAGAGACCCAGTACTTC
CSVDSFQEETQYF
>TRBV19|-|-|TRBJ1-1
TGTGCCAGTAGTATTAGTCGTGGCGGTGGCACTGAAGCTTTCTTT
CASSISRGGGTEAFF
>TRBV5-1|-|-|TRBJ2-7
TGCGCCAGCAGCCTTGTATCTGGGGGCCCCTACGAGCAGTACTTC
CASSLVSGGPYEQYF
>TRBV19|-|-|TRBJ2-5
TGTGCCAGTAGTAACGCACAACAAGAGACCCAGTACTTC
CASSNAQQETQYF
>TRBV4-1|-|-|TRBJ2-7
TGCGCCAGCAGCCAAAACAGGGTGGGAGGAGAGCAGTACTTC
CASSQNRVGGEQYF
>TRBV4-2|-|-|TRBJ2-2
TGTGCCAGCAGCCAAGTTGACAGTGCGAACACCGGGGAGCTGTTTTTT
CASSQVDSANTGELFF
>TRBV10-3|-|-|TRBJ2-7
TGTGCCATCGGGGAGTCCTACGAGCAGTACTTC
CAIGESYEQYF
>TRBV15|-|-|TRBJ1-2
TGTGCCACCAGCAGAGATCGCCGGGATGGCTACACCTTC
CATSRDRRDGYTF
>TRBV19|-|once|TRBJ2-1
TGTGCCAGTAGTATAGAGGGCAGTGGGCAGTTCTTC
CASSIEGSGQFF
>TRBV9|TRBD1|-|TRBJ1-2
TGTGCCAGCAGCGTAGGGACAGGGGGACATGGCTACACCTTC
CASSVGTGGHGYTF
>TRBV4-1|-|-|TRBJ1-1
TGCGCCAGCAGCGAGACAGGAATGAACACTGAAGCTTTCTTT
CASSETGMNTEAFF
>TRBV6-6|-|-|TRBJ2-2
TGTGCCAGCGGTCCCGGGGAGCTGTTTTTT
CASGPGELFF
>TRBV9|-|-|TRBJ2-7
TGTGCCAGCAGCCCTATGCAGGGGGGTATGGACGAGCAGTACTTC
CASSPMQGGMDEQYF
>TRBV5-1|-|-|TRBJ2-3
TGCGCCAGCAGCTTGGAAGTAGCGACAGATACGCAGTATTTT
CASSLEVATDTQYF
>TRBV27|-|few|TRBJ2-7
TGTGCCAGCAGTTTCTCGGGTTCCTACGAGCAGTACTTC
CASSFSGSYEQYF
>TRBV18|-|medium-sized|TRBJ1-2
TGTGCCAGCTCACCAGGATTGGGCTTCTATGGCTACACCTTC
CASSPGLGFYGYTF
>TRBV6-6|-|-|TRBJ2-7
TGTGCCAGCAGTTACTCGACCCTCTACGAGCAGTACTTC
CASSYSTLYEQYF
>TRBV7-7|TRBD2|-|TRBJ2-1
TGTGCTAGCAGCCCAACTAGCGGGAGGGACTATGAGCAGTTCTTC
CASSPTSGRDYEQFF
>TRBV28|-|-|TRBJ1-2
TGTGCCAGCAGTTCGACCCTTGGGGGCTACACCTTC
CASSSTLGGYTF
>TRBV28|TRBD2|-|TRBJ2-7
TGTGCCAGCACGAGACTAGCGGGATACGAGCAGTACTTC
CASTRLAGYEQYF
>TRBV28|-|-|TRBJ2-7
TGTGCCAGCAGTCTGTCGTGGGGGGGGCGGAGGTACGAGCAGTACTTC
CASSLSWGGRRYEQYF
>TRBV10-3|-|-|TRBJ2-5
TGTGCCATCAGTGAGGGAGGGACGGGGGAACAAGAGACCCAGTACTTC
CAISEGGTGEQETQYF
>TRBV6-1|-|-|TRBJ1-2
TGTGCCAGCAACCAAGACAGATCTGGCTACACCTTC
CASNQDRSGYTF
>TRBV2|-|-|TRBJ1-1
TGTGCCAGCAGTGCCGCGGGGGCGGGCACTGAAGCTTTCTTT
CASSAAGAGTEAFF
>TRBV27|-|-|TRBJ2-7
TGTGCCAGCAGTTCGTCCGGGAGATTATACTTC
CASSSSGRLYF
>TRBV30|-|few|TRBJ1-2
TGTGCCTGGTTAGGGGGGCTTAAGGGTGGCTACACCTTC
CAWLGGLKGGYTF
>TRBV7-9|-|-|TRBJ2-7
TGTGCCAGCAGCCCGACAGCGCCGCACGAGCAGTACTTC
CASSPTAPHEQYF
>TRBV6-6|-|-|TRBJ2-7
TGTGCCAGCAGTTACACAGCCTGGTATGAGCAGTACTTC
CASSYTAWYEQYF
>TRBV19|TRBD2|-|TRBJ2-3
TGTGCCAGTAGTAAAATCGGACTAGCGGAGAGCACAGATACGCAGTATTTT
CASSKIGLAESTDTQYF
>TRBV28|-|once|TRBJ1-2
TGTGCCAGCAGTTCCCGACGTGGCTACACCTTC
CASSSRRGYTF
>TRBV2|-|-|TRBJ1-1
TGTGCCAGCAGTGGCGCAGCTTACACTGAAGCTTTCTTT
CASSGAAYTEAFF
>TRBV10-1|-|-|TRBJ2-2
TGCGCCCGCAGAGGGGGCAGCGCTCTAGCGTGGGAGCTGTTTTTT
CARRGGSALAWELFF
>TRBV7-2|-|-|TRBJ2-7
TGTGCCAGCAGCACCCGGACGGCTCCCTACGAGCAGTACTTC
CASSTRTAPYEQYF
>TRBV7-9|-|once|TRBJ2-2
TGTGCCAGCAGCTTAAGGGGCGGGGAGCTGTTTTTT
CASSLRGGELFF
>TRBV5-1|TRBD1|-|TRBJ2-1
TGCGCCAGCAGCTTGGTGCCTCAGGGGGCCTACGACTCTGAGCAGTTCTTC
CASSLVPQGAYDSEQFF
>TRBV11-2|TRBD1|-|TRBJ1-1
TGTGCCAGCAGCTTAGATCTGGACAGGGGTTGGGTTGAAGCTTTCTTT
CASSLDLDRGWVEAFF
>TRBV5-1|-|-|TRBJ2-5
TGCGCCAGCAGCCGGACTGGAAACCAAGAGACCCAGTACTTC
CASSRTGNQETQYF
>TRBV19|-|once|TRBJ2-4
TGTGCCAGTAGTATGGGATACATTCAGTACTTC
CASSMGYIQYF
>TRBV7-6|-|few|TRBJ1-5
TGTGCCAGCAGCTTAGATGGGGGTCAGCCCCAGCATTTT
CASSLDGGQPQHF
>TRBV27|-|once|TRBJ2-1
TGTGCCAGCAGTCCACTCCCTTTAACAGGGTACAATGAGCAGTTCTTC
CASSPLPLTGYNEQFF
>TRBV18|-|-|TRBJ2-7
TGTGCCAGCTCACCCCGACAGTACGAGCAGTACTTC
CASSPRQYEQYF
>TRBV11-2|-|few|TRBJ2-3
TGTGCCAGCAGCTTAGATCGGGTTAATTCTAGCACAGATACGCAGTATTTT
CASSLDRVNSSTDTQYF